This T cell receptor beta chain is drawn from a study of control samples from healthy donors and cancer patients. Some clones are missing from TCRdb's copy, which holds only in-frame ones; the method was immunoSEQ multiplex PCR. Of approximately 92,000 clones in the sample, 93% were seen once. With 0 bases removed from V and 1 base from J, the gap between germline ends came to 14 bases. The CDR3 has 17 residues. Germline V gene lookup returns CDR1 LNHNV and CDR2 YYDKDF (reference sequence). Input material: blood. This clonotype was obtained from a woman in her thirties in good health. This chain uses TRBV15 with TRBJ2-3; D perhaps matches TRBD2 (6 bases). The DNA for the CDR3 is TGTGCCACCAGCAGAGAGGCCCGGGGGAGCGGCACAGATACGCAGTATTTT. Its translation: CATSREARGSGTDTQYF.